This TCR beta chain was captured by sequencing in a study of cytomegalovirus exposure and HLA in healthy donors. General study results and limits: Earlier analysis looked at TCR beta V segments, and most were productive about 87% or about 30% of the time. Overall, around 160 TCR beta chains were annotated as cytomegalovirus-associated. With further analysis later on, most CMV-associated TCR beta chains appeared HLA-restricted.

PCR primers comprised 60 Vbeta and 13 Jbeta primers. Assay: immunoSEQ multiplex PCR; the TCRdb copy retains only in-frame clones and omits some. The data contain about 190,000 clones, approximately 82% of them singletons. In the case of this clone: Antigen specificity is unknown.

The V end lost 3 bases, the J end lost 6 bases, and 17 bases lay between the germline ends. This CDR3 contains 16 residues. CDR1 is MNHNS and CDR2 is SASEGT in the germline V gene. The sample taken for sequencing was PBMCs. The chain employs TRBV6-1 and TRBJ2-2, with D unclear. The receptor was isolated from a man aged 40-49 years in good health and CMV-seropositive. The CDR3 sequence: CASSESGPGWAGELFF. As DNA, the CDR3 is TGTGCCAGCAGTGAGTCGGGTCCTGGATGGGCCGGGGAGCTGTTTTTT.